This T cell receptor beta chain emerged from a study of T-cell memory formation after mild COVID-19. Study background: The two donors had largely donor-specific TCR clusters.

J was trimmed by 4 bases and V by 3 bases; bases with no gene match: 8. CDR3 size: 15 residues. Germline CDR1 and CDR2: MGHDK and SYGVNS. Using its own MiXCR run on the 5' RACE reads, TCRdb lists one record per CDR3 protein. The sample consists of roughly 480,000 distinct CDR3 sequences, 25% of them appearing once. This chain joins TRBV25-1 and TRBJ1-2; 7 bases align to TRBD1. The origin of this receptor is an adult woman who had mild COVID-19 (a few samples of this study predate the infection). Cell type and time point are not known. The sample comprised PBMCs or a T cell subset sorted from them (not recorded which). CDR3 sequence reads: CASSDPGTATYGYTF. The CDR3 DNA reads TGTGCCAGCAGTGACCCCGGGACAGCCACCTATGGCTACACCTTC.